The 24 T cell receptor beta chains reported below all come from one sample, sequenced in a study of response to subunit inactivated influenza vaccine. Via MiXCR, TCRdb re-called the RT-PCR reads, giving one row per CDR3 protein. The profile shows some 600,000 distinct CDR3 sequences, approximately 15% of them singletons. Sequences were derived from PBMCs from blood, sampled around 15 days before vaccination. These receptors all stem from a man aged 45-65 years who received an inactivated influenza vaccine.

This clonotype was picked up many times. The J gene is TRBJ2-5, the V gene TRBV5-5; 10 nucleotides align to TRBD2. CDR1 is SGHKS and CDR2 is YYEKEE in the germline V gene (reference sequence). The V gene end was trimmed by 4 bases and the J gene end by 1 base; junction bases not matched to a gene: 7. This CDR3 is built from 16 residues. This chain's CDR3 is CASSGFLAGVQETQYF. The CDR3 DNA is TGTGCCAGCAGCGGGTTCCTAGCGGGAGTCCAAGAGACCCAGTACTTC.

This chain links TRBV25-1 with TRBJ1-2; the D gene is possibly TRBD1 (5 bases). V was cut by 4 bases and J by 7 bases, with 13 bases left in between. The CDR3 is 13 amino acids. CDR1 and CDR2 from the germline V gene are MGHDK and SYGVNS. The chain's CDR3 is CASSVTVESGYTF. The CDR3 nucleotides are TGTGCCAGCAGTGTGACAGTTGAATCTGGCTACACCTTC.

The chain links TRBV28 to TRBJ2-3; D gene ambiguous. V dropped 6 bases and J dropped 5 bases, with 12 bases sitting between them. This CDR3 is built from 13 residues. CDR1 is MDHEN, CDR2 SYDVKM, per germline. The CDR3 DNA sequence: TGTGCCAGCAGCCCCAAGTACCGAGATACGCAGTATTTT. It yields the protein CASSPKYRDTQYF. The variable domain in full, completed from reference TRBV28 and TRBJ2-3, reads DVKVTQSSRYLVKRTGEKVFLECVQDMDHENMFWYRQDPGLGLRLIYFSYDVKMKEKGDIPEGYSVSREKKERFSLILESASTNQTSMYLCASSPKYRDTQYFGPGTRLTVL.

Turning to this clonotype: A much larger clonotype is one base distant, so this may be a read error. CDR3 loop: CASSQGDGYEQYF. CDR3 nucleotide sequence: TGCGCCAGCAGCCAAGGGGACGGCTACGAGCAGTACTTC. The rearrangement uses TRBV4-3 and TRBJ2-7; TRBD1 or TRBD2 may be the D gene (5 bases each). This CDR3 spans 13 amino acids. Trimming took off 1 base at V and 3 bases at J, with 7 bases between the two ends. Germline assignment: CDR1 LGHNA and CDR2 YSLEER.

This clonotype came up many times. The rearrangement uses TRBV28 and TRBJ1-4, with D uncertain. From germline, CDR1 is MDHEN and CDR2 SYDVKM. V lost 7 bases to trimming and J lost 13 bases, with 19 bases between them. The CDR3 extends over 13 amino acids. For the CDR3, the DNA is TGTGCCAGCACCCCGGTTGGGTCCGTGGGACTGTTTTTT. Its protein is CASTPVGSVGLFF.

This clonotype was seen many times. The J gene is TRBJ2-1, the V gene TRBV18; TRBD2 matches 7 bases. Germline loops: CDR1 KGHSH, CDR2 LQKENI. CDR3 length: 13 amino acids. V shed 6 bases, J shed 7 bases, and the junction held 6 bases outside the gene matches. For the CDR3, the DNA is TGTGCCAGCTCGCCCGGGACTACAAATGAGCAGTTCTTC. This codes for CASSPGTTNEQFF.

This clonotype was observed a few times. The CDR3 loop is CASYSSNFYNEQFF. The DNA for the CDR3 is TGTGCCAGCTATAGCAGCAATTTCTACAATGAGCAGTTCTTC. The chain combines TRBV6-1 with TRBJ2-1; D gene unclear. The germline V gene has CDR1 MNHNS and CDR2 SASEGT. Deletions cut 8 bases from V and 3 bases from J, with 14 bases between. This CDR3 spans 14 amino acids.

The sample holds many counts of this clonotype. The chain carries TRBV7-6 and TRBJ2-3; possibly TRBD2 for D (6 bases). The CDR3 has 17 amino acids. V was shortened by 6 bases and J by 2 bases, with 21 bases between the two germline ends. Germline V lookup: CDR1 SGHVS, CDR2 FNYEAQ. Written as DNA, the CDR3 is TGTGCCAGCAGTGAGGTTTTGGCGGGACCAGTCACAGATACGCAGTATTTT. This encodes CASSEVLAGPVTDTQYF.

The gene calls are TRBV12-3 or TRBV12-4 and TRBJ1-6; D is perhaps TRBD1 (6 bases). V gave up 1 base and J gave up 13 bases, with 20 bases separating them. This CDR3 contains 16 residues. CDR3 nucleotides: TGTGCCAGCAGTTTAGGCCAGGGGACTGCTGGGAGGCCCCTCCACTTT. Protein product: CASSLGQGTAGRPLHF.

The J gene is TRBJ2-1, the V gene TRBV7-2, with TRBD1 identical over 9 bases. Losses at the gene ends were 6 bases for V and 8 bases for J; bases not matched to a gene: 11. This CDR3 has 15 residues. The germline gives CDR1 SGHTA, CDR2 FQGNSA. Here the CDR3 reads CASSLTGTGTHEQFF. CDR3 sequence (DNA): TGTGCCAGCAGTCTTACGGGGACAGGGACCCATGAGCAGTTCTTC.

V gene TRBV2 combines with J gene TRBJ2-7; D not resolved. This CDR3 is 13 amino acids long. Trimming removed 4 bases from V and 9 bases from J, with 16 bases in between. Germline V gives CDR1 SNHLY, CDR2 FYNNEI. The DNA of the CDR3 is TGTGCCAGCAGTGCTGAACAGCCCTCCGGGCAGTACTTC. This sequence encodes CASSAEQPSGQYF.

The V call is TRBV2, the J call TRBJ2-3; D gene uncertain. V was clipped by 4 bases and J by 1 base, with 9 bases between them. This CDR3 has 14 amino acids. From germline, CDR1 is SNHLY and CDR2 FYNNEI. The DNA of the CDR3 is TGTGCCAGCAGTGTGGGCCGCCGCACAGATACGCAGTATTTT. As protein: CASSVGRRTDTQYF.

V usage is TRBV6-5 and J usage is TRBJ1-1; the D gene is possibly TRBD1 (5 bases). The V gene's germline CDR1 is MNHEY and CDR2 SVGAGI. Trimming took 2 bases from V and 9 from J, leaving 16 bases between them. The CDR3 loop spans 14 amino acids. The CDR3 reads CASSYRGDGRQAFF. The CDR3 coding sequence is TGTGCCAGCAGTTACCGTGGGGACGGGAGGCAAGCTTTCTTT.

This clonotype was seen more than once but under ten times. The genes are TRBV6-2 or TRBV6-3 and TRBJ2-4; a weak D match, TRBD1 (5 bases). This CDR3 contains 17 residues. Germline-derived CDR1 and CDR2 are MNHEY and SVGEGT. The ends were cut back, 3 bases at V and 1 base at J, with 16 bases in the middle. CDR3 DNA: TGTGCCAGCAGTTATTTGGGGCGCGGATCGGCCAAAAACATTCAGTACTTC. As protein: CASSYLGRGSAKNIQYF.

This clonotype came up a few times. The CDR3, as DNA: TGTGCCAGCAGCCAAAATGAGGTTGGGGGAGGGTCCTATAATTCACCCCTCCACTTT. Protein sequence: CASSQNEVGGGSYNSPLHF. This chain connects TRBV4-2 to TRBJ1-6, with a possible D match to TRBD1 (5 bases). CDR1 is LGHNA and CDR2 is YNFKEQ in the germline V gene. The V end lost 2 bases, the J end lost 1 base, and 18 bases lay between the germline ends. The CDR3 has 19 residues.

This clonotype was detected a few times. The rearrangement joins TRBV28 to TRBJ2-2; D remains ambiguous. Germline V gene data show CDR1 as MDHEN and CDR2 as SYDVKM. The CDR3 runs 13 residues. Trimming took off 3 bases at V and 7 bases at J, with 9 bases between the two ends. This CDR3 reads CASSLGTSGELFF. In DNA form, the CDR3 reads TGTGCCAGCAGTTTGGGTACCAGCGGGGAGCTGTTTTTT.

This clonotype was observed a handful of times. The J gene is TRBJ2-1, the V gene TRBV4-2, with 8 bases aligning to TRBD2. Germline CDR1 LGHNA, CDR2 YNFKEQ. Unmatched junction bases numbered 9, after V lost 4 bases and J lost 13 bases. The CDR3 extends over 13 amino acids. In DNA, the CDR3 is TGTGCCAGCAGCCCGGACGCCCTAGCGGGCCAGTTCTTC. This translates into CASSPDALAGQFF.

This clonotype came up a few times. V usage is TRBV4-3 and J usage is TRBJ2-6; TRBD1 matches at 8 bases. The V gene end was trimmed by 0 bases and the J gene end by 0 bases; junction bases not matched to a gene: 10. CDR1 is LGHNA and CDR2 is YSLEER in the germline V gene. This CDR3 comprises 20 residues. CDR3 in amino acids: CASSQERFETGVSGANVLTF. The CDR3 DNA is TGCGCCAGCAGCCAAGAGAGGTTCGAGACAGGGGTCTCTGGGGCCAACGTCCTGACTTTC.

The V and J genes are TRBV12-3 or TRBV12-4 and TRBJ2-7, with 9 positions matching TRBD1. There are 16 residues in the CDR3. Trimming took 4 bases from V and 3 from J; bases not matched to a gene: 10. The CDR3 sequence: CASSYDQRTGDYEQYF. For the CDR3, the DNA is TGTGCCAGCAGTTACGATCAAAGGACAGGGGACTACGAGCAGTACTTC.

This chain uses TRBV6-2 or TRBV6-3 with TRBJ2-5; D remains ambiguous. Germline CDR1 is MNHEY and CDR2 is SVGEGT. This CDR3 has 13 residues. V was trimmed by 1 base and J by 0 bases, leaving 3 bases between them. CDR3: CASSYFNQETQYF. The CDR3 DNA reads TGTGCCAGCAGTTACTTCAACCAAGAGACCCAGTACTTC.

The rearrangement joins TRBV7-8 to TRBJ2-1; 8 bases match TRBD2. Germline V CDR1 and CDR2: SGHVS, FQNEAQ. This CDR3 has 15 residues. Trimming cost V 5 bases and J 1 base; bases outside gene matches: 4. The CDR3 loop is CASSTKRESYNEQFF. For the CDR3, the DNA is TGTGCCAGCAGCACCAAGCGGGAGTCCTACAATGAGCAGTTCTTC.

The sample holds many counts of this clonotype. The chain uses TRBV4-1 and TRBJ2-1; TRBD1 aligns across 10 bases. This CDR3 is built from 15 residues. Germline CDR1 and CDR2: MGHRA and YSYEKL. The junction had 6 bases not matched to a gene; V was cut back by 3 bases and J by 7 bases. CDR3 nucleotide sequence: TGCGCCAGCAGCCAGGGACAGGGGATTCAGAATGAGCAGTTCTTC. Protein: CASSQGQGIQNEQFF.

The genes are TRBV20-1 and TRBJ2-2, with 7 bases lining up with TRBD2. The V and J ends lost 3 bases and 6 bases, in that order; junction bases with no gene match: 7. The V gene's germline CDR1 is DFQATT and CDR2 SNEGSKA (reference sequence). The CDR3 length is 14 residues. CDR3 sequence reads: CSARGTTHPGELFF. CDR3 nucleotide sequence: TGCAGTGCTAGGGGGACTACCCACCCCGGGGAGCTGTTTTTT.

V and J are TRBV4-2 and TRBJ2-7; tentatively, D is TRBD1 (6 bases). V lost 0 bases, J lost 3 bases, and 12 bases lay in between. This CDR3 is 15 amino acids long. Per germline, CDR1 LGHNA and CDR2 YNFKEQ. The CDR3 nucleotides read TGTGCCAGCAGCCAAGATGACAGGTCGAACTACGAGCAGTACTTC. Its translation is CASSQDDRSNYEQYF.